Listed here are 9 T cell receptor beta chains from one sample, sequenced in a study of shared clonotypes between healthy human individuals. Terminally differentiated effector memory CD45RA+ cells were left out of the naive CD8 fraction, which was CD45RO-negative and positively selected for CCR7. Measured with immunoSEQ multiplex PCR; TCRdb has only the in-frame clones, and not every one. The sample has some 800,000 clones, 80% to 95% seen once. The sequencing input was naive CD8+ T cells sorted from blood. These receptor sequences come from a man aged 25-45 years in good health.

The CDR3 coding sequence is TGCAGCGTCGTGCACTCCGGGGAGCTGTTTTTT. Amino acids: CSVVHSGELFF. The rearrangement joins TRBV29-1 to TRBJ2-2; D remains ambiguous. The CDR3 has 11 residues. CDR1 is SQVTM and CDR2 is ANQGSEA in the germline V gene. Trimming took off 6 bases at V and 6 bases at J, with 8 bases between the two ends.

This chain connects TRBV7-3 to TRBJ2-1; 13 bases map to TRBD2. The CDR3 contains 16 residues. Germline V CDR1 and CDR2: SGHTA, FQGTGA. V lost 8 bases to trimming and J lost 6 bases; unmatched junction nucleotides: 10. CDR3 protein: CASGPDGTSGINEQFF. DNA of the CDR3: TGTGCCAGCGGACCCGACGGGACTAGCGGGATCAATGAGCAGTTCTTC.

The chain carries TRBV28 and TRBJ2-1; 12 bases line up with TRBD2. Germline assignment: CDR1 MDHEN and CDR2 SYDVKM. The V and J ends lost 6 bases and 7 bases, in that order; junction bases with no gene match: 10. The CDR3 extends over 16 amino acids. The CDR3 reads CASRYRLAGESNEQFF. The CDR3 nucleotides read TGTGCCAGCAGATATAGACTAGCGGGAGAATCGAATGAGCAGTTCTTC.

The chain uses TRBV7-9 and TRBJ2-2, with 7 bases aligning to TRBD1. Germline V gene lookup returns CDR1 SEHNR and CDR2 FQNEAQ (reference sequence). V gave up 6 bases and J gave up 11 bases; unmatched junction bases: 15. The CDR3 totals 15 residues. Written as DNA, the CDR3 is TGTGCCAGCAGGCTTCTTACCGGGACAGTTAAAGAGCTGTTTTTT. Translating gives CASRLLTGTVKELFF.

To note about this clone: The sample holds other DNA sequences that translate to the same CDR3. The V gene is TRBV5-4, the J gene TRBJ2-7; maybe TRBD2 (5 bases). Trimming took off 0 bases at V and 5 bases at J, with 6 bases between the two ends. This CDR3 has 12 amino acids. Germline CDR1 and CDR2: SGHNT and YYREEE (reference sequence). The CDR3 bases are TGTGCCAGCAGCTTGGCCGGGAACGAGCAGTACTTC. Translation: CASSLAGNEQYF.

The chain uses TRBV15 and TRBJ2-2, with no clear D. The CDR3 contains 11 residues. CDR1 LNHNV and CDR2 YYDKDF come from the germline V gene (reference sequence). V shed 5 bases and J shed 5 bases, with 3 bases lying between them. In DNA form, the CDR3 reads TGTGCCACCAGCCGTACCGGGGAGCTGTTTTTT. Its protein is CATSRTGELFF. The full variable domain, completed using reference TRBV15 and TRBJ2-2, is DAMVIQNPRYQVTQFGKPVTLSCSQTLNHNVMYWYQQKSSQAPKLLFHYYDKDFNNEADTPDNFQSRRPNTSFCFLDIRSPGLGDTAMYLCATSRTGELFFGEGSRLTVL.

The V gene is TRBV10-3, the J gene TRBJ2-7, with D unresolved. The CDR3 length is 14 residues. V was shortened by 0 bases and J by 4 bases, with 10 bases between the two germline ends. Germline V gives CDR1 ENHRY, CDR2 SYGVKD. As DNA, the CDR3 is TGTGCCATCAGTGAGTCGGTGGGGATGTACGAGCAGTACTTC. Encoded protein: CAISESVGMYEQYF.

V is TRBV15 and J is TRBJ2-1; TRBD1 agrees at 11 bases. Looked up from germline, CDR1 is LNHNV and CDR2 is YYDKDF (reference sequence). The CDR3 covers 15 residues. V dropped 0 bases and J dropped 6; count of bases not matched to a gene: 1. As DNA, the CDR3 is TGTGCCACCAGCAGAGATGGGACAGGGGGCAATGAGCAGTTCTTC. It translates to CATSRDGTGGNEQFF.

This chain connects TRBV15 to TRBJ2-2; possibly TRBD2 for D (5 bases). Germline loops: CDR1 LNHNV, CDR2 YYDKDF (reference sequence). V dropped 0 bases and J dropped 4 bases, with 12 bases sitting between them. The length of the CDR3 is 16 residues. The CDR3 region has the DNA TGTGCCACCAGCAGAGATCGAGGACTTCTCACCGGGGAGCTGTTTTTT. It codes for CATSRDRGLLTGELFF.